One sample yielded the 5 T cell receptor beta chains listed below, sequenced in a study of early T cells in non-severe SARS-CoV-2 infection. Each CDR3 protein gets one entry after TCRdb re-called the 5' RACE reads with MiXCR. The profile covers more than 65,000 distinct CDR3 sequences, with roughly an eighth appearing a single time and around 4.8% taken by the ten largest. The sequenced material came from whole blood. Every receptor here comes from an adult who was a healthcare worker with PCR-confirmed SARS-CoV-2 infection or an uninfected control (not recorded which).

The chain links TRBV3-1 to TRBJ1-1; unclear D gene. With 4 bases removed from V and 8 bases from J, the gap between germline ends came to 17 bases. The CDR3 is 14 residues long. The germline V gene encodes CDR1 LGHDT and CDR2 YNNKEL (reference sequence). The CDR3 DNA is TGTGCCAGCAGCCGTCAGTCTCGACCGGGGGAAGCTTTCTTT. Its protein product is CASSRQSRPGEAFF.

CDR3 DNA sequence: TGTGCCAGCTCACCAACAGGGTTAGATCAGCCCCAGCATTTT. Protein product: CASSPTGLDQPQHF. The chain couples TRBV18 to TRBJ1-5; D might be TRBD1 (6 bases). Trimming removed 2 bases at V and 5 bases at J, with 10 bases between. Germline lookup yields CDR1 KGHSH and CDR2 LQKENI. This CDR3 has 14 residues.

The chain joins TRBV6-1 to TRBJ2-7; D is undetermined. The germline V gene has CDR1 MNHNS and CDR2 SASEGT. CDR3 size: 13 residues. Trimming left V 6 bases short and J 3 bases short, with 12 bases between. DNA for the CDR3: TGTGCCAGCAGGCAGGAAAATCTCTACGAGCAGTACTTC. Protein product: CASRQENLYEQYF.

This clonotype showed up many times. The V call is TRBV9, the J call TRBJ2-4; TRBD2 matches at 9 bases. This CDR3 has 17 residues. Trimming cost V 0 bases and J 1 base; bases outside gene matches: 5. Germline V CDR1 and CDR2: SGDLS, YYNGEE. The CDR3 DNA follows: TGTGCCAGCAGCGTAGATCCAGCGGGAGGTGCCAAAAACATTCAGTACTTC. Protein sequence: CASSVDPAGGAKNIQYF. The complete variable domain, with remaining parts taken from reference TRBV9 and TRBJ2-4, reads DSGVTQTPKHLITATGQRVTLRCSPRSGDLSVYWYQQSLDQGLQFLIQYYNGEERAKGNILERFSAQQFPDLHSELNLSSLELGDSALYFCASSVDPAGGAKNIQYFGAGTRLSVL.

The chain links TRBV29-1 to TRBJ2-2; 12 bases agree with TRBD2. From germline, CDR1 is SQVTM and CDR2 ANQGSEA. Germline trimming cut 4 bases from V and 4 bases from J; bases unmatched to any gene: 10. There are 17 residues in the CDR3. The CDR3 coding sequence is TGCAGCGTTGCCGGACTAGCGGGATCACGAGTCACCGGGGAGCTGTTTTTT. Amino acids: CSVAGLAGSRVTGELFF.